Below, 15 T cell receptor beta chains from the same sample are listed, as sequenced in a study of T cell responses to AZD1222 COVID-19 vaccine. TCRdb's table, derived via immunoSEQ multiplex PCR, lists solely in-frame clones and lacks some. This table has 65,000 to 95,000 clones, 65% to 85% appearing once. Material: peripheral blood, obtained on day 0 of AZD1222 vaccination. The receptor source for this set is an adult in good health.

This clone showed up just a few times. This chain uses TRBV12-3 or TRBV12-4 with TRBJ1-1, with D perhaps matching TRBD1 (6 bases). The CDR3 totals 13 residues. V lost 4 bases to trimming and J lost 6 bases, with 12 bases between them. The chain's CDR3 is CASSYQGLSEAFF. CDR3 coding DNA: TGTGCCAGCAGTTATCAGGGGTTATCTGAAGCTTTCTTT.

V usage is TRBV4-1 and J usage is TRBJ1-1; D unresolved. Germline CDR1 reads MGHRA; CDR2 reads YSYEKL. The CDR3 spans 15 residues. Trimming pared 0 bases from V and 5 bases from J, leaving 13 bases between. The CDR3 bases are TGCGCCAGCAGCCAAGATTCGGCGGCTGCGACTGAAGCTTTCTTT. Its translation is CASSQDSAAATEAFF.

J is TRBJ1-2 and V is TRBV5-6, with D uncertain. Germline V CDR1 and CDR2: SGHDT, YYEEEE. V lost 1 base and J lost 11, with 15 bases in between. The length of the CDR3 is 13 residues. CDR3 amino acids: CASSLLTATRYTF. DNA for the CDR3: TGTGCCAGCAGCTTGTTAACCGCGACCAGGTACACCTTC.

The gene calls are TRBV18 and TRBJ2-2; 7 positions match TRBD2. CDR3 length: 14 amino acids. The V and J ends lost 5 bases and 1 base, in that order; junction bases with no gene match: 1. The germline V gene encodes CDR1 KGHSH and CDR2 LQKENI. CDR3 in amino acids: CASSAGVNTGELFF. CDR3 bases: TGTGCCAGCTCAGCGGGAGTGAACACCGGGGAGCTGTTTTTT.

This clone was counted a few times. V is TRBV19 and J is TRBJ1-5; D call uncertain. CDR1 LNHDA and CDR2 SQIVND come from the germline V gene (reference sequence). The CDR3 spans 13 residues. V was trimmed by 8 bases and J by 3 bases, leaving 11 bases between them. CDR3 sequence (DNA): TGTGCCAGTTCCGACACCCACAATCAGCCCCAGCATTTT. Its protein is CASSDTHNQPQHF.

The chain employs TRBV7-2 and TRBJ2-1; 12 nucleotides line up with TRBD2. CDR3 length equals 17 residues. CDR1 is SGHTA and CDR2 is FQGNSA in the germline V gene. Trimming at V came to 1 base and at J to 1 base, leaving 2 bases not matched to a gene. The CDR3 DNA follows: TGTGCCAGCAGCTTAGAAACTAGCGGGAGGTCCTACAATGAGCAGTTCTTC. Amino acids: CASSLETSGRSYNEQFF.

This chain joins TRBV5-1 and TRBJ2-1; TRBD2 matches at 10 bases. Germline CDR1 and CDR2: SGHRS and YFSETQ. V lost 3 bases to trimming and J lost 4 bases; unmatched junction nucleotides: 1. The CDR3 is 14 residues long. CDR3 sequence reads: CASSSSGGYNEQFF. In DNA, the CDR3 is TGCGCCAGCAGCTCTAGCGGGGGTTACAATGAGCAGTTCTTC.

This clone showed up just once. This chain links TRBV12-3 or TRBV12-4 with TRBJ2-5; D remains ambiguous. Trimming left V 2 bases short and J 4 bases short, with 2 bases between. This CDR3 region has 11 residues. As DNA, the CDR3 is TGTGCCAGCAGTTTACGAGAGACCCAGTACTTC. This encodes CASSLRETQYF.

The chain couples TRBV18 to TRBJ2-6; D gene ambiguous. CDR1 and CDR2 from the germline V gene are KGHSH and LQKENI. Trimming removed 5 bases from V and 2 bases from J, with 10 bases in between. The CDR3 contains 15 residues. CDR3 amino acids: CASSLVGPGANVLTF. CDR3 nucleotides: TGTGCCAGCTCATTGGTGGGCCCTGGGGCCAACGTCCTGACTTTC.

This chain uses TRBV6-5 with TRBJ2-7, with 9 bases lining up with TRBD1. After removal of 8 bases from V and 5 bases from J, the junction contained 13 bases not matched to a gene. Germline V gives CDR1 MNHEY, CDR2 SVGAGI. The CDR3 covers 15 residues. This CDR3 is CASSFDRDRVNEQYF. The CDR3 DNA reads as TGTGCCAGCTCCTTTGACCGGGACAGGGTTAACGAGCAGTACTTC.

The chain carries TRBV6-5 and TRBJ1-4; 7 nucleotides agree with TRBD1. This CDR3 has 15 residues. Unmatched junction bases numbered 4, after V lost 4 bases and J lost 2 bases. Germline-derived CDR1 and CDR2 are MNHEY and SVGAGI. This CDR3 reads CASSSGGVTNEKLFF. CDR3 nucleotide sequence: TGTGCCAGCAGTTCAGGGGGGGTCACTAATGAAAAACTGTTTTTT.

The chain joins TRBV5-6 to TRBJ1-6; no clear D gene. V was shortened by 0 bases and J by 11 bases, with 9 bases between the two germline ends. The CDR3 has 13 residues. The germline CDR1 and CDR2 sequences are SGHDT and YYEEEE. CDR3 loop: CASSLDPTPPLHF. CDR3 DNA sequence: TGTGCCAGCAGCTTGGATCCCACCCCACCCCTCCACTTT.

This CDR3 reads CASSYDGPGTEAFF. Written as DNA, the CDR3 is TGTGCCAGCAGTTACGACGGCCCGGGCACTGAAGCTTTCTTT. The J gene is TRBJ1-1, the V gene TRBV6-5; the D is unclear. CDR3 length equals 14 residues. Germline V gene data show CDR1 as MNHEY and CDR2 as SVGAGI. V was shortened by 2 bases and J by 4 bases, with 11 bases between the two germline ends.

This sequence joins TRBV15 and TRBJ1-4; 8 positions match TRBD1. The CDR3 totals 16 residues. The germline V gene has CDR1 LNHNV and CDR2 YYDKDF (reference sequence). V lost 4 bases and J lost 3; bases outside the gene matches: 7. The CDR3 DNA sequence: TGTGCCACCAGCAATGTTAACAGGGGGGCTAATGAAAAACTGTTTTTT. Residues: CATSNVNRGANEKLFF.

CDR3 sequence (DNA): TGTGCCAGCAGCTTCTTCTCCCTGGAAGGAAACACCATATATTTT. Translating it yields CASSFFSLEGNTIYF. The rearrangement joins TRBV7-9 to TRBJ1-3; D gene unclear. The CDR3 length is 15 residues. The germline V gene has CDR1 SEHNR and CDR2 FQNEAQ (reference sequence). V lost 3 bases, J lost 4 bases, and 13 bases lay in between.